The 16 T cell receptor beta chains below all came from one sample that was sequenced in a study of spatial heterogeneity in lung cancer. Indicated time point: sample taken at primary tumor resection. Antigens of these TCRs are unknown. Overall study results and limits: How many expanded intratumoral alpha and beta TCRs were present tracked the tumor mutation count, which was a count of nonsynonymous mutations.

From the 5' RACE reads, TCRdb called clonotypes with MiXCR, one entry per CDR3 protein. The sample lists 3,500 or so distinct CDR3 sequences, 7% to 9% occurring once. The specimen was lung tumor tissue, collected at surgery. These receptors were obtained from a male donor with early-stage non-small cell lung cancer.

In its sample, this clonotype ranks as medium-sized. This chain links TRBV5-1 with TRBJ2-3, with 10 bases matching TRBD2. Germline CDR1 reads SGHRS; CDR2 reads YFSETQ. CDR3 size: 16 residues. J lost 2 bases, V lost 5 bases, and 8 bases had no gene match. The CDR3 DNA reads TGCGCCAGCAGATCCGGACTAGCGGAACCCACAGATACGCAGTATTTT. Translating it yields CASRSGLAEPTDTQYF. Full variable domain (missing parts from reference TRBV5-1 and TRBJ2-3): KAGVTQTPRYLIKTRGQQVTLSCSPISGHRSVSWYQQTPGQGLQFLFEYFSETQRNKGNFPGRFSGRQFSNSRSEMNVSTLELGDSALYLCASRSGLAEPTDTQYFGPGTRLTVL.

The chain combines TRBV28 with TRBJ2-7; TRBD1 is a possible D gene (7 bases). The CDR3 covers 13 residues. The germline V gene has CDR1 MDHEN and CDR2 SYDVKM. Trimming removed 7 bases at V and 2 bases at J, with 12 bases between. This CDR3 reads CASMPRGAYEQYF. CDR3 DNA: TGTGCCAGCATGCCCAGGGGGGCCTACGAGCAGTACTTC.

This clonotype was counted at least ten times. V is TRBV29-1 and J is TRBJ2-7, with a tentative D call TRBD2 (5 bases). The CDR3 sequence is 15 residues long. Trimming took off 0 bases at V and 0 bases at J, with 12 bases between the two ends. Germline lookup yields CDR1 SQVTM and CDR2 ANQGSEA. The CDR3 DNA sequence: TGCAGCGTTGAAGAAGGAAGCGGCCCCTCCTACGAGCAGTACTTC. Encoded protein: CSVEEGSGPSYEQYF.

The chain links TRBV5-1 to TRBJ2-7, with 7 bases lining up with TRBD1. The CDR3 extends over 14 amino acids. Germline assignment: CDR1 SGHRS and CDR2 YFSETQ. With 1 base clipped from V and 2 bases from J, the junction kept 3 bases outside the gene matches. CDR3 DNA sequence: TGCGCCAGCAGCTTGACAGGGGATCCCTACGAGCAGTACTTC. Translated: CASSLTGDPYEQYF.

By frequency in the sample, this clonotype is large. The gene calls are TRBV7-2 and TRBJ1-4; 10 bases map to TRBD1. Germline CDR1 and CDR2: SGHTA and FQGNSA. The CDR3 length is 14 residues. The trim removed 5 bases at V and 8 bases at J, leaving 5 bases unmatched. The CDR3 DNA reads as TGTGCCAGCAGCAAGACAGGGGGCCTGGAAAAACTGTTTTTT. Amino acids: CASSKTGGLEKLFF. Full variable domain (missing parts from reference TRBV7-2 and TRBJ1-4): GAGVSQSPSNKVTEKGKDVELRCDPISGHTALYWYRQSLGQGLEFLIYFQGNSAPDKSGLPSDRFSAERTGGSVSTLTIQRTQQEDSAVYLCASSKTGGLEKLFFGSGTQLSVL.

By its share, this clonotype is medium-sized. Here the CDR3 reads CASSGSSYGYTF. CDR3 DNA: TGTGCTAGTTCGGGCAGCTCCTATGGCTACACCTTC. The chain has TRBV12-5 and TRBJ1-2; D remains ambiguous. This CDR3 is built from 12 residues. Trimming removed 8 bases at V and 4 bases at J, with 11 bases between. Germline V CDR1 and CDR2: LGHNT, FRNRAP. Supplemented by reference TRBV12-5 and TRBJ1-2, the full variable domain reads DARVTQTPRHKVTEMGQEVTMRCQPILGHNTVFWYRQTMMQGLELLAYFRNRAPLDDSGMPKDRFSAEMPDATLATLKIQPSEPRDSAVYFCASSGSSYGYTFGSGTRLTVV.

By share of the sample, this clonotype is medium-sized (0.01 to 0.1%). The gene calls are TRBV6-2 or TRBV6-3 and TRBJ2-2; no definite D call. CDR3 size: 14 residues. CDR1 MNHEY and CDR2 SVGEGT come from the germline V gene. V lost 7 bases and J 4 bases, leaving 13 bases between the germline ends. DNA for the CDR3: TGTGCCAGCAACCCATCTTATGGCACCGGGGAGCTGTTTTTT. It yields the protein CASNPSYGTGELFF.

This clonotype is deemed medium-sized. The chain couples TRBV28 to TRBJ2-7; tentatively, D is TRBD2 (7 bases). Germline CDR1 is MDHEN and CDR2 is SYDVKM. With 4 bases removed from V and 3 bases from J, the gap between germline ends came to 16 bases. The CDR3 has 15 residues. The CDR3 region has the DNA TGTGCCAGCAGTTCGCGGGGGCCGCCTATCTACGAGCAGTACTTC. Protein: CASSSRGPPIYEQYF.

This clonotype was seen only a few times. This chain joins TRBV7-8 and TRBJ2-7; the D gene could be TRBD1 or TRBD2 (5 bases each). Trimming cost V 4 bases and J 4 bases, with 20 bases left between them. This CDR3 spans 16 amino acids. The germline CDR1 and CDR2 sequences are SGHVS and FQNEAQ. As DNA, the CDR3 is TGTGCCAGCAGCTCCCCCTCGGGGCCGTTACCTTACGAGCAGTACTTC. It translates to CASSSPSGPLPYEQYF.

A word on this clonotype: A much larger clone differs by one base, so this may be a read error. The rearrangement joins TRBV14 to TRBJ2-5; a weak D match, TRBD2 (5 bases). Germline V gene sequence: CDR1 SGHDN, CDR2 FVKESK. CDR3 length: 12 amino acids. V lost 7 bases and J 3 bases, leaving 9 bases between the germline ends. The CDR3 reads CASMGREETQYF. DNA for the CDR3: TGTGCCAGCATGGGGAGAGAAGAGACCCAGTACTTC.

This clonotype occurred a few times. The chain uses TRBV9 and TRBJ1-1, with D possibly matching TRBD1 (5 bases). Germline assignment: CDR1 SGDLS and CDR2 YYNGEE. The CDR3 loop spans 15 amino acids. Trimming took 5 bases from V and 0 from J, leaving 14 bases between them. CDR3 nucleotide sequence: TGTGCCAGCAGAGCGGGACTTAGCATGAACACTGAAGCTTTCTTT. Protein product: CASRAGLSMNTEAFF.

Judged by abundance, this clonotype is medium-sized (0.01 to 0.1%). The chain employs TRBV15 and TRBJ2-5, with 9 positions matching TRBD2. The germline CDR1 and CDR2 sequences are LNHNV and YYDKDF (reference sequence). This CDR3 has 17 amino acids. Trimming at V came to 5 bases and at J to 1 base, leaving 11 bases not matched to a gene. CDR3 protein: CATSPGIAGGSQETQYF. CDR3 bases: TGTGCCACCAGCCCAGGGATCGCGGGAGGGTCCCAAGAGACCCAGTACTTC.

In this sample, this clonotype is medium-sized. V usage is TRBV5-1 and J usage is TRBJ2-5; no definite D call. From germline, CDR1 is SGHRS and CDR2 YFSETQ. Trimming left V 4 bases short and J 2 bases short, with 9 bases between. CDR3 length: 13 amino acids. CDR3 loop: CASSPAAQETQYF. The CDR3 DNA reads TGCGCCAGCAGCCCAGCAGCACAAGAGACCCAGTACTTC.

This clonotype ranks as medium-sized (0.01 to 0.1%). The rearrangement joins TRBV30 to TRBJ1-2; the match to TRBD1 covers 10 bases. Germline V CDR1 and CDR2: GTSNPN, SVGIG (reference sequence). The CDR3 length is 16 residues. With 4 bases clipped from V and 3 bases from J, the junction kept 11 bases outside the gene matches. The DNA for the CDR3 is TGTGCCTGGACCAAGTCCGGGACAGGGGCCTACTATGGCTACACCTTC. Protein sequence: CAWTKSGTGAYYGYTF.

This clonotype is classed as medium-sized. The rearrangement links TRBV19 to TRBJ2-2, with 12 bases matching TRBD2. The V gene end was trimmed by 5 bases and the J gene end by 3 bases; junction bases not matched to a gene: 4. The CDR3 contains 16 residues. CDR1 is LNHDA and CDR2 is SQIVND in the germline V gene (reference sequence). DNA of the CDR3: TGTGCCAGTAGTCCAGGACTAGCGGGATACACCGGGGAGCTGTTTTTT. It encodes CASSPGLAGYTGELFF.

This clonotype ranks as medium-sized. The V call is TRBV28, the J call TRBJ2-5; 9 nucleotides agree with TRBD1. J gave up 5 bases and V 4 bases, and 5 bases lay outside the gene matches. The CDR3 runs 14 residues. The germline V gene encodes CDR1 MDHEN and CDR2 SYDVKM. CDR3: CASSSTGTGETQYF. DNA for the CDR3: TGTGCCAGCAGTTCTACAGGGACAGGGGAGACCCAGTACTTC. The complete variable domain, with remaining parts taken from reference TRBV28 and TRBJ2-5, reads DVKVTQSSRYLVKRTGEKVFLECVQDMDHENMFWYRQDPGLGLRLIYFSYDVKMKEKGDIPEGYSVSREKKERFSLILESASTNQTSMYLCASSSTGTGETQYFGPGTRLLVL.